This T cell receptor beta chain stems from a study of blood T cell repertoires in COVID-19. As for this clone: Relative to the germline gene, one junction end is altered; a read error may explain this.

The CDR3 is 15 amino acids. Per germline, CDR1 MGHRA and CDR2 YSYEKL. Original processing notes: Quantification of nucleated cells was approximated via reference gene primer amplification. Method: immunoSEQ multiplex PCR; TCRdb's copy keeps in-frame clones and lacks some. V, J and clone size reflect that table, while D and trimming were determined from the DNA. The repertoire holds 200,000 or so clones, with 80% to 90% as singletons. The chain carries TRBV4-1 and TRBJ1-6; 7 bases map to TRBD1. The clonotype originates from a human donor in a cohort sampled during active COVID-19. Specimen: peripheral blood. This chain's CDR3 is CASSQGGGANSPLYF. The CDR3 DNA sequence: TGCGCCAGCAGCCAAGGAGGGGGCGCGAATTCACCCCTCTACTTT.